This T cell receptor beta chain was sequenced in a study of T cells in Graves' hyperthyroidism and ophthalmopathy. Across the whole study: Peripheral blood was taken when the disease was first diagnosed, before any treatment began.

Exclusion followed for patients with uncontrolled infection, other autoimmune disease, pregnancy or lactation. Extraction of PBMCs used roughly 9.6 ml of fresh peripheral blood. CDR1 and CDR2 from the germline V gene are SGHTA and FQGTGA. Trimming took 5 bases from V and 1 from J, leaving 11 bases between them. The CDR3 covers 14 residues. The investigators amplified TCR beta CDR3 regions from RNA transcripts. TCR CDR3 regions were first amplified by RT-PCR with HTBI primers. Each CDR3 protein is one row after TCRdb ran MiXCR on the multiplex PCR reads. Found here are 400,000 to 550,000 distinct CDR3 sequences, approximately 15% of them singletons; the top ten hold 15% to 20%. This clonotype was seen at least ten times.

The sequenced sample was blood. The receptor was derived from a woman younger than 30 with Graves' hyperthyroidism. The genes are TRBV7-3 and TRBJ2-5; D gene unclear. CDR3 region: CASSPDTFQETQYF. The DNA of the CDR3 is TGTGCCAGCAGCCCCGACACCTTCCAAGAGACCCAGTACTTC.